This paragraph covers one T cell receptor beta chain sequence. The antigen is undetermined. The timepoints at which blood was sampled were baseline, cycle 4 day 1, and cycle 7 day 1. Generated by immunoSEQ multiplex PCR, the TCRdb table keeps only in-frame clones and is missing some. The sample has around 83,000 clones, about 90% seen once. The CDR3 contains 14 residues. V dropped 8 bases and J dropped 6; count of bases not matched to a gene: 6. Germline V CDR1 and CDR2: LNHDA, SQIVND (reference sequence). The data stem from a study of OX40 agonist ivuxolimab in advanced cancers. Study-level findings and limits: Fewer expanded clones were found on average in CD4+ than in CD8+ T cells.

The TCR comes from an adult with an advanced solid tumor such as melanoma, head and neck, liver or kidney cancer. This chain uses TRBV19 with TRBJ2-1; TRBD2 matches at 11 bases. The material was CD4+ or CD8+ T cells sorted from blood, obtained in a trial of the OX40 agonist ivuxolimab. CDR3: CASPRTSGPNEQFF. The DNA for the CDR3 is TGTGCCAGTCCCCGGACTAGCGGGCCCAATGAGCAGTTCTTC.